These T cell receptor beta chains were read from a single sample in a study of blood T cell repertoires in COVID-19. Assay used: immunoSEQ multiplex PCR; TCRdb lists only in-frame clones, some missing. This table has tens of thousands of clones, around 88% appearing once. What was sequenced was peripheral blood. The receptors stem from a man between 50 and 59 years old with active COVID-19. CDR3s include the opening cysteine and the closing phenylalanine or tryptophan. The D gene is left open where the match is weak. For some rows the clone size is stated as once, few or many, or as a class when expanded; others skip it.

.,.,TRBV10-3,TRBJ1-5,TGTGCCATCAGTGAGTCTTCAGGGGAAAGGGGTCAGCCCCAGCATTTT,CAISESSGERGQPQHF
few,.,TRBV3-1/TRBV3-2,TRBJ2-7,TGTGCCAGCAGCCCCCTGGTTAGCGCAGGCTACGAGCAGTACTTC,CASSPLVSAGYEQYF
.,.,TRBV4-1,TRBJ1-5,TGCGCCAGCAGCCAAGAATTGGAGGGGAGAGGTCAGCCCCAGCATTTT,CASSQELEGRGQPQHF
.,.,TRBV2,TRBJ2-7,TGTGCCAGCTCACTTACTCTCGGGACACTCAACGAGCAGTACTTC,CASSLTLGTLNEQYF
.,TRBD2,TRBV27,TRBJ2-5,TGTGCCAGCAGTTCCCTAGCGGGACAAGAGACCCAGTACTTC,CASSSLAGQETQYF
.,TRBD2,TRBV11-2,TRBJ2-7,TGTGCCAGCAGCCCCCCCCCGGGACTAGCGACGCGCTACGAGCAGTACTTC,CASSPPPGLATRYEQYF
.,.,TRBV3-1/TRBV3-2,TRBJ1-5,TGTGCCAGCAGCCAGGGCCCTAATCAGCCCCAGCATTTT,CASSQGPNQPQHF
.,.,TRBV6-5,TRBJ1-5,TGTGCCAGCTGGCGGCAGGCCGGGGGGCCCCAGCATTTT,CASWRQAGGPQHF
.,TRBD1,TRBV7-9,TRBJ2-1,TGTGCCAGCAGCCCAGGGGGCTCCTACAATGAGCAGTTCTTC,CASSPGGSYNEQFF
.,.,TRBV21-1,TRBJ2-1,TGTGCCAGCAGAAGACCTGGGACAGGCGATGAGCAGTTCTTC,CASRRPGTGDEQFF
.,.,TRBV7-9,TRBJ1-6,TGTGCCAGCAGCCGTGGAGGCGAGGATTCACCCCTCCACTTT,CASSRGGEDSPLHF
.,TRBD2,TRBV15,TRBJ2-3,TGTGCCACCAGCATGGGACTAGCCCCAGATACGCAGTATTTT,CATSMGLAPDTQYF
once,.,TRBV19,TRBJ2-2,TGTGCCACTAAGGCGGCAGTCTCCGGGGAGCTGTTTTTT,CATKAAVSGELFF
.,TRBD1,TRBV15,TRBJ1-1,TGTGCCACCAGCAGAGATATCAGGGGGACTGAAGCTTTCTTT,CATSRDIRGTEAFF
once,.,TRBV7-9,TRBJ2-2,TGTGCCAGCAGCTTAAGGGCGGGGTCCAGGGAGCTGTTTTTT,CASSLRAGSRELFF
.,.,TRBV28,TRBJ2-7,TGTGCCAGCAGTGCCACAGTTCCCTACGAGCAGTACTTC,CASSATVPYEQYF
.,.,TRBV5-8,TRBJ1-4,TGTGCCAGCAGCTCGGGGGAAAAACTGTTTTTT,CASSSGEKLFF
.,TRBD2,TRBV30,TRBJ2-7,TGTGCCTGGAGCGACCTAGGGGGCGGGAGGGCCGAGCAGTACTTC,CAWSDLGGGRAEQYF
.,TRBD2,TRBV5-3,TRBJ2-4,TGTGCCAGAAGCTTACGGACTAGCGGGACCTCGAAAGCCAAAAACATTCAGTACTTC,CARSLRTSGTSKAKNIQYF
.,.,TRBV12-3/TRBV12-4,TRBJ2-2,TGTGCCAGCACCCGAGGGGGTTTCCTGTTTTTT,CASTRGGFLFF
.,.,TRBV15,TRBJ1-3,TGTGCCACCAGGGAGGGGCTCACCTCTGGAAACACCATATATTTT,CATREGLTSGNTIYF
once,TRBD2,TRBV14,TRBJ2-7,TGTGCCAGCAGCGGACTAGCGGGAAAGGCCTACGAGCAGTACTTC,CASSGLAGKAYEQYF
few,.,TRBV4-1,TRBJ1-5,TGCGCCAGCAGCCAAGATAATGTCGGGAGTGAGCCCCAGCATTTT,CASSQDNVGSEPQHF
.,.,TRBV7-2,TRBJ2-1,TGTGCCAGCAGCTTAGAGGGGGAAGGTGAGCAGTTCTTC,CASSLEGEGEQFF
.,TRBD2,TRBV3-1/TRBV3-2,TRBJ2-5,TGTGCCACCTCATCTAGTGGACTAGCGACCCAAGAGACCCAGTACTTC,CATSSSGLATQETQYF
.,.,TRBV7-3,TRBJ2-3,TGTGCCAGCAGCAATACCGCACAGGGCACGCAGTATTTT,CASSNTAQGTQYF
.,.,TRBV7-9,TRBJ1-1,TGTGCCAGCACCAAACCTGGGAGTCGGGACACTGAAGCTTTCTTT,CASTKPGSRDTEAFF
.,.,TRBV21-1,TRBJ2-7,TGTGCCAGCAGCCAAAAGGTTAAACAGGGGGCACAAATCGAGCAGTACTTC,CASSQKVKQGAQIEQYF
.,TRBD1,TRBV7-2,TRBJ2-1,TGTGCCAGCAGCTTAGGCGGACAGGGTAACAATGAGCAGTTCTTC,CASSLGGQGNNEQFF
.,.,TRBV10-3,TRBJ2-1,TGTGCCATCAGTGAGTCGACAACCTACAATGAGCAGTTCTTC,CAISESTTYNEQFF
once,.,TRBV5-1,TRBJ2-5,TGCGCCAGCAGCTACCCCTCGGCGGGGGCTGCAACCAGGCAAGAGACCCAGTACTTC,CASSYPSAGAATRQETQYF
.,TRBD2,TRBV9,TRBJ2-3,TGTGCCAGCAGGAAGACTAGCGGGGGCCCCACAGATACGCAGTATTTT,CASRKTSGGPTDTQYF
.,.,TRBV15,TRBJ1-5,TGTGCCACCAGCAGTGAGAATCAGCCCCAGCATTTT,CATSSENQPQHF
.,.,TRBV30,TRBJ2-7,TGTGCCTGGAGTGTTTCAGGGGGGTTCGAGCAGTACTTC,CAWSVSGGFEQYF
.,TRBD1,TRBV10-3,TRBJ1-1,TGTGCCATCAGCCAGACCGGGACAGGGAACACTGAAGCTTTCTTT,CAISQTGTGNTEAFF
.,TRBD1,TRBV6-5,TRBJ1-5,TGTGCCAGCAGGGGACAGGCCAATCAGCCCCAGCATTTT,CASRGQANQPQHF
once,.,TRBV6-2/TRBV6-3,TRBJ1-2,TGTGCCAGCAGTTATGGAAAACGGGGGGGCGGTGGCTACACCTTC,CASSYGKRGGGGYTF
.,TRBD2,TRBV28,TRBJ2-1,TGTGCCAGCAGTATAACTCCTGCGCGGGGGGCCTATAAAAGCACCTACAATGAGCAGTTCTTC,CASSITPARGAYKSTYNEQFF
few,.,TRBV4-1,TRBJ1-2,TGCGCCAGCAGCCAGATTGGGGCTTCTGGCTACACCTTC,CASSQIGASGYTF
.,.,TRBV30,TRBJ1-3,TGTGCCTGGAGACGGGGTGGAAACACCATATATTTT,CAWRRGGNTIYF
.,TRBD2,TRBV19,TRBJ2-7,TGTGCCAGTAGTTACGGCGGGAGTCGCTACGAGCAGTACTTC,CASSYGGSRYEQYF
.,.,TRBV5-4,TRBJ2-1,TGTGCCAGCAGCTTGGAAGGGGACAATGAGCAGTTCTTC,CASSLEGDNEQFF
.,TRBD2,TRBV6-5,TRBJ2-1,TGTGCCAGCAGTTACCCCGGGACTAGCGGGGGCAGGGAGCAGTTCTTC,CASSYPGTSGGREQFF
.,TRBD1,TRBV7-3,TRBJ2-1,TGTGCCAGCAGCTTCCGGGACAGCAACAATGAGCAGTTCTTC,CASSFRDSNNEQFF
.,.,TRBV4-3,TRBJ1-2,TGCGCCAGCAGCCAAGTTGCGGGACCGTCCGGCTACACCTTC,CASSQVAGPSGYTF
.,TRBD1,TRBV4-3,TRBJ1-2,TGCGCCAGCAGCCAGAATACAGGGGGCAGGGATGGCTACACCTTC,CASSQNTGGRDGYTF
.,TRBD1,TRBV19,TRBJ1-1,TGTGCCAGTAGCCGGGACAGGGTGAACACTGAAGCTTTCTTT,CASSRDRVNTEAFF
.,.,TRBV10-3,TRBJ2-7,TGTGCCATCAGTGCCCAGGGGTCGGGGGGCCCTAGGGAGCAGTACTTC,CAISAQGSGGPREQYF
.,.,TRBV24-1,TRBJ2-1,TGTGCCACCAGTGGTGTGGGAGTCAACAATGAGCAGTTCTTC,CATSGVGVNNEQFF
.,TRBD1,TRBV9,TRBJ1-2,TGTGCCAGCAGCGTAGCCGGGACAGGGGGCCCCGAGGTCTTC,CASSVAGTGGPEVF
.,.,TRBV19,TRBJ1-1,TGTGCCAGTAGTATTTACATGAACACTGAAGCTTTCTTT,CASSIYMNTEAFF
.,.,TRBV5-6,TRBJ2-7,TGTGCCAGCAGCCCTCCCGGCTTGGTTTCGGGGCAGTACTTC,CASSPPGLVSGQYF
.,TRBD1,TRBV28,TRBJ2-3,TGTGCCAGCAGTTTGACAGGGGGAGGCACAGATACGCAGTATTTT,CASSLTGGGTDTQYF
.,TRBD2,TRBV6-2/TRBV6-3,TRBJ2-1,TGTGCCAGCAGTTACTCGGACAGCTTAGTAGCGGGAGGGGAGTACAATGAGCAGTTCTTC,CASSYSDSLVAGGEYNEQFF
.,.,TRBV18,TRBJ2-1,TGTGCCAGCTCACCGAGGGTAGGAGGGAGAACGGGAAATGAGCAGTTCTTC,CASSPRVGGRTGNEQFF